This T cell receptor beta chain was captured in a study of early T cells in non-severe SARS-CoV-2 infection. This CDR3 has 13 residues. Germline-derived CDR1 and CDR2 are SGHAT and FQDESV (reference sequence). Trimming cost V 3 bases and J 6 bases, with 10 bases left between them. This clonotype has a single count. Researchers attached unique molecular identifiers to individual cDNA molecules. TCRdb redid the calling of the 5' RACE reads with MiXCR, one entry per CDR3 protein. The sample includes some 60,000 distinct CDR3 sequences, around 13% of them seen just once. Sequencing was carried out using whole blood. The rearrangement uses TRBV11-1 and TRBJ2-3, with D possibly being TRBD1 (6 bases). This receptor was obtained from an adult who was a healthcare worker with PCR-confirmed SARS-CoV-2 infection or an uninfected control (not recorded which). CDR3 nucleotides: TGTGCCAGCAGCTTGTGGCAGGGGGATACGCAGTATTTT. Protein sequence: CASSLWQGDTQYF.